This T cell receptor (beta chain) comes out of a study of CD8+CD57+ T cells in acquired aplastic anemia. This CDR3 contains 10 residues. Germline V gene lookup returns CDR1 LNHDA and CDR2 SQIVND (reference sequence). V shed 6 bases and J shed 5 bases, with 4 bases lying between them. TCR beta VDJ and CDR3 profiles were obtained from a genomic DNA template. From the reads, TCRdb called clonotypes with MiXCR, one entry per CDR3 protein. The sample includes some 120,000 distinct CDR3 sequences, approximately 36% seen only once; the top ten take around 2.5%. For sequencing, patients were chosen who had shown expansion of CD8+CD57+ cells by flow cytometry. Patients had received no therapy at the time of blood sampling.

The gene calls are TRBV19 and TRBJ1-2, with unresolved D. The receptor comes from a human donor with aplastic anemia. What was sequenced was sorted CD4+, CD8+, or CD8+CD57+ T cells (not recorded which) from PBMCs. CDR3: CASSGYGYTF. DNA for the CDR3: TGTGCCAGTAGCGGGTATGGCTACACCTTC.